The subject of this entry is one T cell receptor (beta chain). The antigen remains unidentified. The method was immunoSEQ multiplex PCR; TCRdb's version includes in-frame clones alone and lacks a portion of them. The sample consists of some 55,000 clones, roughly 85% of them appearing once. CD4+CD25+CD127- Tregs, CD4+CD25- non-Tregs, CD4 and CD8 cells were sorted. This CDR3 comprises 17 residues. The germline CDR1 and CDR2 sequences are LGHNT and FRNRAP. The junction had 10 bases not matched to a gene; V was cut back by 0 bases and J by 7 bases. The sample originates from a study of Tregs in tolerant kidney transplant recipients. Turning to the study itself: Related graft donors supplied nonmyeloablative bone marrow transplants, and mixed chimerism was transient.

General observations from the study: The small number of patients limits these findings pending further validation.

This TCR was sampled from a human donor who received a combined kidney and bone marrow transplant. The sequencing here drew on Tregs from blood, taken before the transplant. The J gene is TRBJ2-1, the V gene TRBV12-5, with TRBD2 matching 9 bases. Written as DNA, the CDR3 is TGTGCTAGTGGTTTGGTGGGCTTCGCGGGAGGGGTTAATGAGCAGTTCTTC. Translated, it gives CASGLVGFAGGVNEQFF.